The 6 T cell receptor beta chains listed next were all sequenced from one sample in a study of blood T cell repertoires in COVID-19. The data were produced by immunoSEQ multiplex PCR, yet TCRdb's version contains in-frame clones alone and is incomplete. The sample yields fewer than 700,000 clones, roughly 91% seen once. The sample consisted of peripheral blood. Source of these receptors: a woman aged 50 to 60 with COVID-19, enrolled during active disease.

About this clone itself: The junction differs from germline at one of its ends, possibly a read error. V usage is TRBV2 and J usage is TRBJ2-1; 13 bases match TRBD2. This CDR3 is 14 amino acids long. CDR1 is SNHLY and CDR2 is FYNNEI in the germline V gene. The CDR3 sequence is CASVRSGTSGDWVF. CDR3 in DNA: TGTGCCAGCGTTAGGTCCGGGACTAGCGGGGATTGGGTCTTC.

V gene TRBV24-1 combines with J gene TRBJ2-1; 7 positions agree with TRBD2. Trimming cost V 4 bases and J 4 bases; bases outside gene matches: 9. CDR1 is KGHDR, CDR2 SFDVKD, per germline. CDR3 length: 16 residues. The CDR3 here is CATSDPGGEGYNEQFF. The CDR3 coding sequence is TGTGCCACCAGTGACCCCGGCGGGGAGGGTTACAATGAGCAGTTCTTC.

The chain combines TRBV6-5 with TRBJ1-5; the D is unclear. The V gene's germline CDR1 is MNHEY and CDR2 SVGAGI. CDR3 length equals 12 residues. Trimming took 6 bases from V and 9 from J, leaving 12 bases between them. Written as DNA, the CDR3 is TGTGCCAGCAGCCACGCCGGCGGGCCCCAGCATTTT. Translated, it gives CASSHAGGPQHF.

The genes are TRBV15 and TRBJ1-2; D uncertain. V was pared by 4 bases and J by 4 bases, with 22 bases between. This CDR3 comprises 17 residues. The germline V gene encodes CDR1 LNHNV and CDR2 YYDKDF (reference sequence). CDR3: CATSTNRGSSGSYGYTF. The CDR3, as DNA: TGTGCCACCAGCACAAACAGAGGGTCCTCCGGTTCCTATGGCTACACCTTC. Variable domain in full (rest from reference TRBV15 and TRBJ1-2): DAMVIQNPRYQVTQFGKPVTLSCSQTLNHNVMYWYQQKSSQAPKLLFHYYDKDFNNEADTPDNFQSRRPNTSFCFLDIRSPGLGDTAMYLCATSTNRGSSGSYGYTFGSGTRLTVV.

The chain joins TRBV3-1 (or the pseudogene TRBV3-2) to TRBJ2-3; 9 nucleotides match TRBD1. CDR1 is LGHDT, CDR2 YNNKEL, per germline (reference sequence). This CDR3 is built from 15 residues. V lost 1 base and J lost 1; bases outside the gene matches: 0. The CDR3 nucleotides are TGTGCCAGCAGCCAAGGGGACAGGGGCACAGATACGCAGTATTTT. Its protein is CASSQGDRGTDTQYF.

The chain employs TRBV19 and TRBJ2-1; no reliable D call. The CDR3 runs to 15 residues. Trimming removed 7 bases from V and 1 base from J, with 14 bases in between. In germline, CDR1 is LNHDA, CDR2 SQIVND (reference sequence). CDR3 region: CASTAAQTSYNEQFF. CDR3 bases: TGTGCCAGTACGGCGGCCCAGACGTCCTACAATGAGCAGTTCTTC.